Listed here is a single T cell receptor (beta chain). Its antigen is as yet unknown. CDR1 is SGDLS, CDR2 YYNGEE, per germline. CDR3 length: 16 amino acids. The V gene end was trimmed by 3 bases and the J gene end by 5 bases; junction bases not matched to a gene: 6. Libraries were prepared by immunoSEQ multiplex PCR; TCRdb keeps only in-frame clonotypes and omits some of them. The sample carries roughly 70,000 clones, roughly 93% recorded once. This sample was taken from a study of siplizumab effects on memory and regulatory T cells. Study-level points and caveats: Naive T cells appeared more diverse than memory cells and seemed to be major alloresponse contributors. The study did not confirm that proliferating Tregs from siplizumab cultures were suppressive.

The sequence was collected from a human donor in good health. This rearrangement joins TRBV9 to TRBJ2-3; 13 positions agree with TRBD2. Sequenced sample: CD8+ T cells sorted from blood. CDR3 in DNA: TGTGCCAGCAGCGACGGGACTAGCGGGGCAGGAGATACGCAGTATTTT. The encoded protein is CASSDGTSGAGDTQYF.